This entry is about one TCR beta chain. Its antigen is unknown. These data are taken from a study of T cells expressing NK-cell markers. General study points: Whether expanded NKG2C+ T cell clones were HCMV specific stayed uncertain.

CDR3 length: 15 residues. Germline loops: CDR1 MRHNA, CDR2 SNTAGT. TCRdb reanalyzed the 5' RACE reads, giving one entry per CDR3 protein sequence and no DNA. The sample features over 200,000 distinct CDR3 sequences, with about 0.39% in its top ten. This clonotype was obtained from a man aged 18 to 30 in good health. The sample taken for sequencing was blood T cells: a sorted CD56 or NKG2C T cell subset, CD4+ or CD8+ T cells, or bulk PBMC T cells (not recorded which). The chain combines TRBV6-4 with TRBJ1-6; no DNA is available, so the TRBD1 call from TCRdb remains unchecked. The CDR3: CASSPDRGIGSPLHF.